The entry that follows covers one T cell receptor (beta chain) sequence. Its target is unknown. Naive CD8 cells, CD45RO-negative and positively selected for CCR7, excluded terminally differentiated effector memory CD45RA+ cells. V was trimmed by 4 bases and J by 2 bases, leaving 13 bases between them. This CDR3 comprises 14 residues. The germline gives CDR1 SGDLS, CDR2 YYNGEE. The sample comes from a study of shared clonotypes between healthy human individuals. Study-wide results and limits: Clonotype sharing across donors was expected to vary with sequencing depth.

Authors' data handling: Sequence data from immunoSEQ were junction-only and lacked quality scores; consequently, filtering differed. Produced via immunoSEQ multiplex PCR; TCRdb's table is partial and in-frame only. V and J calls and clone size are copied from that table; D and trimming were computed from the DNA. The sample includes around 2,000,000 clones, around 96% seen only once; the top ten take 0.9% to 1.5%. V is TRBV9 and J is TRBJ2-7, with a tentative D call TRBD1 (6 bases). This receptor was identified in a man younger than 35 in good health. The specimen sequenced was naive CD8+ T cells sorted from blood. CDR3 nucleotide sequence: TGTGCCAGCAGCTTACAGGGATCGGCCTACGAGCAGTACTTC. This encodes CASSLQGSAYEQYF.